Shown below are 7 T cell receptor beta chains from a single sample sequenced in a study of regulatory T cells in long-lasting Graves disease. Through Arm-PCR of CDR3 regions and iRepertoire HTBI primers, TCR beta libraries were built. TCRdb re-called the multiplex PCR reads through MiXCR, storing one row per CDR3 protein. The data contain 520,000 or so distinct CDR3 sequences, about 12% of them singletons. Time point in this sample: newly diagnosed GD, antithyroid drugs for less than 3 months. Preparation of the TCR library used RNA extracted from PBMCs. The sample also formed part of further work on T cells in Graves' hyperthyroidism and ophthalmopathy.

This material consisted of peripheral blood mononuclear cells (PBMCs), taken at new diagnosis, from a patient treated with antithyroid drugs. These receptors were collected from a woman aged 25 to 39 with Graves disease.

This clonotype was counted many times. V usage is TRBV10-1 and J usage is TRBJ2-5; tentatively, D is TRBD1 or TRBD2 (6 bases each). The germline V gene encodes CDR1 WNHNN and CDR2 SYGVQD (reference sequence). The CDR3 totals 13 residues. Trimming removed 5 bases from V and 5 bases from J, with 12 bases in between. The chain's CDR3 is CASSRGHLETQYF. In DNA form, the CDR3 reads TGCGCCAGCAGTCGGGGGCATTTGGAGACCCAGTACTTC.

The chain joins TRBV5-1 to TRBJ2-1; 7 bases align to TRBD1. Germline lookup yields CDR1 SGHRS and CDR2 YFSETQ. V was pared by 3 bases and J by 1 base, with 1 base of the junction left unmatched. The CDR3 is made up of 14 amino acids. CDR3 region: CASSSGQSYNEQFF. DNA for the CDR3: TGCGCCAGCAGCTCGGGACAGTCCTACAATGAGCAGTTCTTC.

CDR3: CASSEWGSGYGYTF. CDR3 in DNA: TGTGCCAGCAGTGAATGGGGCTCTGGGTATGGCTACACCTTC. The chain links TRBV25-1 to TRBJ1-2; tentatively, D is TRBD1 (5 bases). CDR3 length: 14 amino acids. V was shortened by 1 base and J by 5 bases, with 11 bases between the two germline ends. CDR1 MGHDK and CDR2 SYGVNS come from the germline V gene.

This clonotype was seen many times. This rearrangement joins TRBV12-3 or TRBV12-4 to TRBJ2-7; TRBD2 aligns across 10 bases. The CDR3 consists of 15 residues. The J segment lost 3 bases and the V segment lost 2 bases, leaving 4 bases of the junction unmatched. The CDR3 DNA is TGTGCCAGCAGTTTAACGGCTAGCGGGAGCTACGAGCAGTACTTC. This gives the protein CASSLTASGSYEQYF.

At least ten counts were recorded for this clonotype. This chain links TRBV6-2 or TRBV6-3 with TRBJ2-1, with 8 nucleotides matching TRBD1. Germline lookup yields CDR1 MNHEY and CDR2 SVGEGT. The V and J ends lost 7 bases and 2 bases, in that order; junction bases with no gene match: 10. CDR3 length equals 16 residues. The CDR3 DNA sequence: TGTGCCAGCACCCTCTTCAGACAGGGGCCCTACAATGAGCAGTTCTTC. Amino acid sequence: CASTLFRQGPYNEQFF.

This clonotype was detected ten times or more. J is TRBJ1-2 and V is TRBV11-2, with 7 bases lining up with TRBD1. CDR3 length equals 15 residues. V lost 3 bases and J lost 4; bases outside the gene matches: 8. The germline gives CDR1 SGHAT, CDR2 FQNNGV. CDR3 coding DNA: TGTGCCAGCAGCTTCGACAGGGCCCAATTCTATGGCTACACCTTC. Amino acid sequence: CASSFDRAQFYGYTF.

CDR3 in DNA: TGTGCCAGCAGTTACAGAGGACAGGGCTCCAATGAGCAGTTCTTC. Translation: CASSYRGQGSNEQFF. The chain combines TRBV6-2 or TRBV6-3 with TRBJ2-1; 8 bases line up with TRBD1. V shed 2 bases, J shed 6 bases, and the junction held 6 bases outside the gene matches. The germline CDR1 and CDR2 sequences are MNHEY and SVGEGT. The CDR3 runs to 15 residues.